This TCR beta chain was documented in a study of cytomegalovirus exposure and HLA in healthy donors. Amplification used 60 Vbeta primers and 13 Jbeta primers. The protocol was immunoSEQ multiplex PCR, while the TCRdb copy is restricted to in-frame clones and leaves out a portion. The table includes about 160,000 clones, around 78% detected once. Trimming left V 3 bases short and J 5 bases short, with 11 bases between. From germline, CDR1 is MDHEN and CDR2 SYDVKM. The CDR3 spans 13 residues. The sequence was obtained from a woman between 35 and 50 years old in good health and CMV-seronegative. Sequencing was performed on PBMCs. V is TRBV28 and J is TRBJ2-7; D might be TRBD2 (5 bases). The CDR3 is CASSFERDHEQYF. The CDR3 region has the DNA TGTGCCAGCAGTTTTGAGAGGGATCACGAGCAGTACTTC.